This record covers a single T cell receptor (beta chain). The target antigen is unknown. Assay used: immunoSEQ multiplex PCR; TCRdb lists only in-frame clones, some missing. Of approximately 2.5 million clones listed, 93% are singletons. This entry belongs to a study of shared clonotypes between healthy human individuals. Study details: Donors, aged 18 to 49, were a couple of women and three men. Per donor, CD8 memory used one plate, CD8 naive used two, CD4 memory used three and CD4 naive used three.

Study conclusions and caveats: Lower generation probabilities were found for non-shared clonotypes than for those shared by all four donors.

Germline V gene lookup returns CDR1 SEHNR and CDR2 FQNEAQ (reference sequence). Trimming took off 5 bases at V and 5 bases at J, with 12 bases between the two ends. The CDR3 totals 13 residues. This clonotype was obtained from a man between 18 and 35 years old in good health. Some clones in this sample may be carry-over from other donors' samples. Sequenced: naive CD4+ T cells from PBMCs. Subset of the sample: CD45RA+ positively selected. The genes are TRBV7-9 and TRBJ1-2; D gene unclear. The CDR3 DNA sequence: TGTGCCAGCAGCCTGACGGGAGGGTATGGCTACACCTTC. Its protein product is CASSLTGGYGYTF.